The clone carrying this T cell receptor beta chain is a singleton in its sample. Per the study methods: Counts of nucleated cells, estimated from reference gene primer amplification, were obtained. Libraries were prepared by immunoSEQ multiplex PCR; TCRdb keeps only in-frame clonotypes and omits some of them. V and J calls and clone size are given by that table; D and trimming were obtained from the DNA. The sample holds 220,000 or so clones, about 86% seen once. Germline CDR1 and CDR2: MNHEY and SMNVEV (reference sequence). Trimming removed 3 bases at V and 1 base at J, with 10 bases between. There are 14 residues in the CDR3. The data stem from a study of blood T cell repertoires in COVID-19. Study in general: PBMCs, B-cell-depleted T cells, or T cells were the source of the cDNA or gDNA that made up the material.

Participants were aged about 18 to 89 years from 20 to 30 US areas. Participants were placed into cohorts based on the clinical history they reported. The chain links TRBV27 to TRBJ2-7; D might be TRBD2 (6 bases). The sequenced material came from PBMCs or T cells enriched from blood (not recorded which). The receptor's source is a woman aged 45-65 years with acute COVID-19. As DNA, the CDR3 is TGTGCCAGCAGTTTTAACGCGGGGTCCTACGAGCAGTACTTC. Translating it yields CASSFNAGSYEQYF.